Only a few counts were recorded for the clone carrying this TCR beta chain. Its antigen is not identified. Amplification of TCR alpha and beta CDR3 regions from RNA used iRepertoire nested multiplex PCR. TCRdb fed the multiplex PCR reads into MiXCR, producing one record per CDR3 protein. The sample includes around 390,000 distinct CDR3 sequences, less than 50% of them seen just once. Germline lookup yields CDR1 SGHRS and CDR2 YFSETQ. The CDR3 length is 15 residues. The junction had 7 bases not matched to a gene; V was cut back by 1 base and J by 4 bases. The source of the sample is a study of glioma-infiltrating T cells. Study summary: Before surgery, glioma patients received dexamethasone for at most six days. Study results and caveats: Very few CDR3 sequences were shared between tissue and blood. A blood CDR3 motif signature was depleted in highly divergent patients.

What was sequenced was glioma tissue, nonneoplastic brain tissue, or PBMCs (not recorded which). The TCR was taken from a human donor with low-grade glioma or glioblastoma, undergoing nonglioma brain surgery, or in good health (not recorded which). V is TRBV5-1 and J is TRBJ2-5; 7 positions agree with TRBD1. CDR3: CASSLIGTAPETQYF. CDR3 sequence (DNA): TGCGCCAGCAGCTTGATTGGGACAGCCCCAGAGACCCAGTACTTC.